The rows below give T cell receptor beta chains drawn from one sample of a study of T-cell memory formation after mild COVID-19. TCRdb reanalysed the 5' RACE reads using MiXCR and keeps one entry per CDR3 protein. The sample yields more than 110,000 distinct CDR3 sequences, under 30% seen once. Input material: PBMCs or a T cell subset sorted from them (not recorded which). These TCRs come from an adult woman who had mild COVID-19 (a few samples of this study predate the infection). Cell type and time point are not known. CDR3s include the opening cysteine and the closing phenylalanine or tryptophan. D genes are given only for firm matches. Rows give clone size only sometimes, using once, few, many, or a class for an expanded clone.

>TRBV7-8|TRBD2|TRBJ2-5|NA
CASSLGLAGGETQYF
TGTGCCAGCAGCTTAGGATTAGCGGGAGGGGAGACCCAGTACTTC
>TRBV5-1|NA|TRBJ1-1|NA
CASSLDTATMNTEAFF
TGCGCCAGCAGCTTGGATACAGCCACCATGAACACTGAAGCTTTCTTT
>TRBV12-3/TRBV12-4|NA|TRBJ2-2|NA
CASSPDSDLYTGELFF
TGTGCCAGCAGTCCCGACAGCGATTTATACACCGGGGAGCTGTTTTTT
>TRBV7-3|TRBD1|TRBJ1-1|NA
CASSPRAGTGEAFF
TGTGCCAGCAGCCCCCGGGCCGGGACAGGGGAAGCTTTCTTT
>TRBV7-9|NA|TRBJ2-1|NA
CASSFRGQGSGIEQFF
TGTGCCAGCAGCTTCCGGGGGCAGGGAAGCGGAATCGAGCAGTTCTTC
>TRBV11-2|NA|TRBJ1-2|few
CASSLDPGPPWDGYTF
TGTGCCAGCAGCTTAGATCCCGGACCACCCTGGGATGGCTACACCTTC
>TRBV4-3|NA|TRBJ2-7|many
CASSQGDTSAYEQYF
TGCGCCAGCAGCCAAGGGGACACCAGTGCCTACGAGCAGTACTTC
>TRBV24-1|NA|TRBJ2-3|NA
CATSGGEDTQYF
TGTGCCACCAGTGGGGGGGAAGATACGCAGTATTTT
>TRBV9|NA|TRBJ2-7|few
CASSVSHSYEQYF
TGTGCCAGCAGCGTAAGCCATTCCTACGAGCAGTACTTC
>TRBV7-6|NA|TRBJ1-4|NA
CASSLTGATPNEKLFF
TGTGCCAGCAGCTTAACCGGGGCCACCCCTAATGAAAAACTGTTTTTT
>TRBV29-1|TRBD1|TRBJ2-7|NA
CSVEVPEGASSEQYF
TGCAGCGTTGAAGTCCCAGAGGGGGCATCTTCCGAGCAGTACTTC
>TRBV7-6|NA|TRBJ2-7|few
CASSLAGSLYEQYF
TGTGCCAGCAGCTTAGCCGGCAGCCTCTACGAGCAGTACTTC
>TRBV12-3/TRBV12-4|TRBD2|TRBJ2-7|NA
CASSFGGTGQYF
TGTGCCAGCAGTTTCGGGGGGACGGGGCAGTACTTC
>TRBV11-3|TRBD1|TRBJ2-7|few
CASSSTGGHEQYF
TGTGCCAGCAGCTCGACAGGGGGCCACGAGCAGTACTTC
>TRBV27|NA|TRBJ2-3|few
CASRAPLPDTQYF
TGTGCCAGCCGGGCCCCACTCCCCGATACGCAGTATTTT
>TRBV10-3|NA|TRBJ2-3|few
CAISESGIGGTDTQYF
TGTGCCATCAGTGAGTCCGGGATTGGGGGCACAGATACGCAGTATTTT
>TRBV7-8|NA|TRBJ2-3|NA
CASSLLTRTVTDTQYF
TGTGCCAGCAGCCTCCTGACTAGGACGGTGACAGATACGCAGTATTTT
>TRBV7-9|TRBD2|TRBJ2-7|few
CASSLVAGGGEQYF
TGTGCCAGCAGCTTGGTCGCGGGGGGTGGCGAGCAGTACTTC
>TRBV12-3/TRBV12-4|NA|TRBJ1-5|NA
CASSPGDGSNQPQHF
TGTGCCAGCAGTCCGGGGGACGGAAGCAATCAGCCCCAGCATTTT
>TRBV29-1|NA|TRBJ2-7|few
CSIQDSFTYEQYF
TGCAGCATCCAGGACAGTTTCACCTACGAGCAGTACTTC
>TRBV5-4|NA|TRBJ1-2|once
CASSYLEGHTF
TGTGCCAGCAGCTACCTCGAGGGTCACACCTTC
>TRBV7-2|TRBD1|TRBJ2-5|NA
CASSYRTGEETQYF
TGTGCCAGCAGCTACAGGACAGGGGAAGAGACCCAGTACTTC
>TRBV14|NA|TRBJ1-1|few
CASSQDPLAVSNTEAFF
TGTGCCAGCAGCCAAGATCCCCTAGCAGTCTCGAACACTGAAGCTTTCTTT
>TRBV7-8|TRBD1|TRBJ1-4|NA
CASSSETGIVKLFF
TGTGCCAGCTCCTCCGAGACAGGGATCGTAAAACTGTTTTTT
>TRBV20-1|TRBD2|TRBJ2-7|NA
CSARFPGLAGLYEQYF
TGCAGTGCTAGATTCCCGGGACTAGCGGGGCTCTACGAGCAGTACTTC
>TRBV10-3|NA|TRBJ2-1|NA
CAISIYNEQFF
TGTGCCATCAGTATCTACAATGAGCAGTTCTTC
>TRBV27|NA|TRBJ2-7|NA
CDSSFRDRPYEQYF
TGTGACAGCAGTTTCCGCGACAGACCCTACGAGCAGTACTTC
>TRBV18|NA|TRBJ1-1|few
CASSPPGGWGAFF
TGTGCCAGCTCACCCCCTGGGGGCTGGGGAGCTTTCTTT
>TRBV7-8|NA|TRBJ2-5|NA
CASSLRNWETQYF
TGTGCCAGCAGCTTGAGGAATTGGGAGACCCAGTACTTC
>TRBV27|TRBD1|TRBJ2-7|NA
CASSLRDSLYEQYF
TGTGCCAGCAGTTTAAGGGACAGTCTCTACGAGCAGTACTTC
>TRBV14|NA|TRBJ2-5|few
CASSPARVGDQYF
TGTGCCAGCAGCCCGGCTAGAGTCGGGGACCAGTACTTC
>TRBV6-1|TRBD1|TRBJ2-1|NA
CASSELMGTGRLEQFF
TGTGCCAGCAGTGAATTGATGGGGACAGGGCGCTTGGAGCAGTTCTTC
>TRBV13|NA|TRBJ2-7|NA
CASSLGGFSVKELGEQYF
TGTGCCAGCAGCTTAGGCGGGTTCTCGGTTAAGGAACTGGGGGAGCAGTACTTC
>TRBV7-9|NA|TRBJ2-7|NA
CASSSSSGEQYF
TGTGCCAGCAGCTCAAGCTCGGGGGAGCAGTACTTC
>TRBV9|TRBD2|TRBJ2-2|NA
CASSVAGGSRELFF
TGTGCCAGCAGCGTAGCGGGAGGGTCCCGGGAGCTGTTTTTT
>TRBV11-2|NA|TRBJ1-1|NA
CASSLGSATEAFF
TGTGCCAGCAGCTTAGGTAGTGCCACTGAAGCTTTCTTT
>TRBV4-2|NA|TRBJ1-3|few
CASSLDGSGNTIYF
TGTGCCAGCAGCCTAGACGGCTCTGGAAACACCATATATTTT
>TRBV7-2|NA|TRBJ2-7|few
CASSFSGNYEQYF
TGTGCCAGCAGCTTTTCAGGGAACTACGAGCAGTACTTC
>TRBV7-9|TRBD2|TRBJ2-1|NA
CASSPQRLAGTYNEQFF
TGTGCCAGCAGCCCCCAAAGACTAGCGGGGACGTACAATGAGCAGTTCTTC
>TRBV12-3/TRBV12-4|NA|TRBJ1-5|NA
CASSLGTSQNQPQHF
TGTGCCAGCAGTTTGGGGACAAGCCAAAATCAGCCCCAGCATTTT
>TRBV9|NA|TRBJ2-2|NA
CASSAHLGPPGGELFF
TGTGCCAGCAGCGCCCACCTTGGGCCCCCAGGCGGGGAGCTGTTTTTT
>TRBV21-1|NA|TRBJ2-7|few
CASSFRTCVSQYF
TGTGCCAGCAGCTTTCGGACCTGTGTATCGCAGTACTTC
>TRBV20-1|TRBD1|TRBJ2-7|few
CSARDAGTGGPYEQYF
TGCAGTGCTAGAGATGCGGGGACAGGGGGTCCCTACGAGCAGTACTTC
>TRBV5-1|TRBD1|TRBJ2-5|NA
CASVGQGAEETQYF
TGCGCCAGCGTTGGGCAGGGGGCGGAGGAGACCCAGTACTTC
>TRBV11-1|TRBD1|TRBJ2-1|NA
CASSDRTGSEQFF
TGTGCCAGCAGCGATCGGACAGGGAGTGAGCAGTTCTTC
>TRBV10-3|NA|TRBJ2-1|few
CAISESPRLGREQFF
TGTGCCATCAGTGAGTCGCCGCGACTAGGGAGGGAGCAGTTCTTC
>TRBV29-1|TRBD1|TRBJ2-1|few
CSANGQGVYNEQFF
TGCAGCGCAAACGGACAGGGGGTATACAATGAGCAGTTCTTC
>TRBV6-1|NA|TRBJ2-7|few
CASSDRENYEQYF
TGTGCCAGCAGTGATAGGGAAAACTACGAGCAGTACTTC
>TRBV18|TRBD2|TRBJ2-1|NA
CASSPPEVAGWANNEQFF
TGTGCCAGCTCACCACCCGAAGTAGCGGGGTGGGCTAACAATGAGCAGTTCTTC
>TRBV5-6|NA|TRBJ1-6|few
CASSEGTHSPLHF
TGTGCCAGCAGCGAAGGGACACATTCACCCCTCCACTTT
>TRBV21-1|NA|TRBJ1-1|few
CASSYRAVNNTEAFF
TGTGCCAGCAGCTACCGGGCCGTAAATAACACTGAAGCTTTCTTT
>TRBV6-2/TRBV6-3|TRBD2|TRBJ2-5|NA
CASSPTSGKFETQYF
TGTGCCAGCAGTCCCACTAGCGGGAAGTTCGAGACCCAGTACTTC
>TRBV28|NA|TRBJ1-2|few
CASSLSASYYGYTF
TGTGCCAGCAGTTTATCGGCCAGCTACTATGGCTACACCTTC
>TRBV6-1|NA|TRBJ1-5|many
CASSARDEGQPQHF
TGTGCCAGCAGTGCCCGGGACGAGGGACAGCCCCAGCATTTT
>TRBV7-2|NA|TRBJ2-5|NA
CASSDLPFARGETQYF
TGTGCCAGCAGCGACCTACCCTTCGCTAGGGGAGAGACCCAGTACTTC
>TRBV5-1|NA|TRBJ1-5|NA
CASSLGGANQPQHF
TGCGCCAGCAGCTTGGGTGGAGCGAATCAGCCCCAGCATTTT
>TRBV5-6|NA|TRBJ2-1|NA
CASRLVDSSYNEQFF
TGTGCCAGCAGGTTGGTGGACAGCTCCTACAATGAGCAGTTCTTC